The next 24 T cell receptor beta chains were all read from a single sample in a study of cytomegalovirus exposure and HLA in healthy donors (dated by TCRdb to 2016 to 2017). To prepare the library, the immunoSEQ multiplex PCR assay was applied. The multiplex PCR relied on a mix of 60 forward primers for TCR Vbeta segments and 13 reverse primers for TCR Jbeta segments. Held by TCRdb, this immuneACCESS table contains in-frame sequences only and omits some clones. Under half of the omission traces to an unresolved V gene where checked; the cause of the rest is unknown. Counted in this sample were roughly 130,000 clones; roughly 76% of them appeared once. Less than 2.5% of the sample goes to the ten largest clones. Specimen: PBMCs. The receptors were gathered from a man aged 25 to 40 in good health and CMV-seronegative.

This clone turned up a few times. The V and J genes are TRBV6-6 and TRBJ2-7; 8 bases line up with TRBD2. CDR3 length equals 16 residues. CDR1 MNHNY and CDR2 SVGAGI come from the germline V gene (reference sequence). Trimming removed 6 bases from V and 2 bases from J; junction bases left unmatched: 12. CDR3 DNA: TGTGCCAGCAGCCGACCTACTAGCGGATCCCCCTACGAGCAGTACTTC. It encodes CASSRPTSGSPYEQYF.

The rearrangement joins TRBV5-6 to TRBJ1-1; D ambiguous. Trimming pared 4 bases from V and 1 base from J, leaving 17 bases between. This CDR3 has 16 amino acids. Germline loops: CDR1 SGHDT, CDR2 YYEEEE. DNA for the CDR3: TGTGCCAGCAGCCTGAGTTGGAGCCCCCGGAACACTGAAGCTTTCTTT. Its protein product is CASSLSWSPRNTEAFF.

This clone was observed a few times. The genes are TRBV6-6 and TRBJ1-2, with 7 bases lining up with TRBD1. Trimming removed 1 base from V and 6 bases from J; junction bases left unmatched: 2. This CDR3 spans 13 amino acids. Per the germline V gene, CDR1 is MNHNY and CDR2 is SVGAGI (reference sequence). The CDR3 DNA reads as TGTGCCAGCAGTTACTACGGACAGGATGGCTACACCTTC. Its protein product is CASSYYGQDGYTF.

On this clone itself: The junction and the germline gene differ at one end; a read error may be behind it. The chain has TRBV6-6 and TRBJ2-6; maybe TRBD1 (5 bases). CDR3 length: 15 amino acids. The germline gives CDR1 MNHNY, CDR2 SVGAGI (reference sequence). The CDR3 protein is CASSARSSGANGLTF. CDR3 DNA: TGTGCCAGCAGTGCCCGAAGCTCTGGGGCCAACGGCCTGACTTTC.

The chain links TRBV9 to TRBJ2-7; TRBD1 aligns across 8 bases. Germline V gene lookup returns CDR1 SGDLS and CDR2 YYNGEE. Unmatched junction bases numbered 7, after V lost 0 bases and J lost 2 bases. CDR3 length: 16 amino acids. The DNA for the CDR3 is TGTGCCAGCAGCGTAGGCGGACAGGGTCCCGCCTACGAGCAGTACTTC. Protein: CASSVGGQGPAYEQYF.

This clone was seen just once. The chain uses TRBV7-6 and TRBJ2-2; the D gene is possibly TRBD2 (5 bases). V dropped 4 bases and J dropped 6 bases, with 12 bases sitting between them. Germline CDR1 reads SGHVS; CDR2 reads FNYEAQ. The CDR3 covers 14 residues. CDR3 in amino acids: CASSSRGEAGELFF. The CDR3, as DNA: TGTGCCAGCAGCTCCCGGGGAGAGGCCGGGGAGCTGTTTTTT.

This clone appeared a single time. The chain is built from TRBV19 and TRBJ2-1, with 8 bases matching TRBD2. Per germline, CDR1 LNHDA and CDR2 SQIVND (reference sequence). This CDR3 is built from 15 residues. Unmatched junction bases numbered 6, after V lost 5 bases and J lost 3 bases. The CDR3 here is CASSQSGGFYNEQFF. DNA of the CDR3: TGTGCCAGTAGTCAGAGCGGGGGATTCTACAATGAGCAGTTCTTC.

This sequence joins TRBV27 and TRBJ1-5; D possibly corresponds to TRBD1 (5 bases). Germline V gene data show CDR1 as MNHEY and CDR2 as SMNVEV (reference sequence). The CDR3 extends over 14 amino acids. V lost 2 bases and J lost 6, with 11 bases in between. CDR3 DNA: TGTGCCAGCAGTTTACGGTTGGGGGGTCAGCCCCAGCATTTT. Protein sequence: CASSLRLGGQPQHF.

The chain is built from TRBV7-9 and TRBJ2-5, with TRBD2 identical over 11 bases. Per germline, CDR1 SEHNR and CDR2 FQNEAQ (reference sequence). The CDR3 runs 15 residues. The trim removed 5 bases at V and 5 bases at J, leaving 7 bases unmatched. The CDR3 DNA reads TGTGCCAGCAGCCGACTAGCGGGGTTGGGGGAGACCCAGTACTTC. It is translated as CASSRLAGLGETQYF.

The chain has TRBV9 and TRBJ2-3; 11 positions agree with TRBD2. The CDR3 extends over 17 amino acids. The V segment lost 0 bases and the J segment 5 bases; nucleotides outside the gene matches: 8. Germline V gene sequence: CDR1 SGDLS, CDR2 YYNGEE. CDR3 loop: CASSVDISGGAVDTQYF. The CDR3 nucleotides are TGTGCCAGCAGCGTAGATATTAGCGGGGGGGCTGTAGATACGCAGTATTTT.

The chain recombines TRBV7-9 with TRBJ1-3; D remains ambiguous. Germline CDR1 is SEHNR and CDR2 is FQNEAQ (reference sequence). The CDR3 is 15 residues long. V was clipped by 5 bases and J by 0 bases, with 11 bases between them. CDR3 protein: CASSATGDSGNTIYF. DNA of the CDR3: TGTGCCAGCAGCGCGACCGGGGACTCTGGAAACACCATATATTTT.

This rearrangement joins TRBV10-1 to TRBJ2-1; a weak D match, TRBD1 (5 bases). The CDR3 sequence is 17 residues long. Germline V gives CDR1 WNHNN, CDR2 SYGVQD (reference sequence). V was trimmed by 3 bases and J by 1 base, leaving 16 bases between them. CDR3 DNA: TGCGCCAGCAGTGAAAATCGTGGTAAGGGGTCCTACAATGAGCAGTTCTTC. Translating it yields CASSENRGKGSYNEQFF.

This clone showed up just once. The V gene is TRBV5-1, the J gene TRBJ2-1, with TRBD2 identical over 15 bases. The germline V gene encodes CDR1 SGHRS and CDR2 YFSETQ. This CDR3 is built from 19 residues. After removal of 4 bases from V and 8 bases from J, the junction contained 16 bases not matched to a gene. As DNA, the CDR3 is TGCGCCAGCAGCCCGACGGGACTAGCGGGGGGCCCACGTCTCGATGAGCAGTTCTTC. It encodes CASSPTGLAGGPRLDEQFF.

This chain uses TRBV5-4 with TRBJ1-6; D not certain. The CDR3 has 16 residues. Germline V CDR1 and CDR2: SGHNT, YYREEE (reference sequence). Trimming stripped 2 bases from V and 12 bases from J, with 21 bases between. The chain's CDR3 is CASSFGGSDSVEPLHF. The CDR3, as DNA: TGTGCCAGCAGCTTCGGAGGGAGCGATTCCGTAGAACCCCTCCACTTT. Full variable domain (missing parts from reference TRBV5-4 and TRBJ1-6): ETGVTQSPTHLIKTRGQQVTLRCSSQSGHNTVSWYQQALGQGPQFIFQYYREEENGRGNFPPRFSGLQFPNYSSELNVNALELDDSALYLCASSFGGSDSVEPLHFGNGTRLTVT.

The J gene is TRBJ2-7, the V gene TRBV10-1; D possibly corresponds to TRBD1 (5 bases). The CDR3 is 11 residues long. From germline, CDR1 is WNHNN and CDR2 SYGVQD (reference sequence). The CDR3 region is CDRSDGYEQYF. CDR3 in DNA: TGCGACAGGAGTGACGGCTACGAGCAGTACTTC.

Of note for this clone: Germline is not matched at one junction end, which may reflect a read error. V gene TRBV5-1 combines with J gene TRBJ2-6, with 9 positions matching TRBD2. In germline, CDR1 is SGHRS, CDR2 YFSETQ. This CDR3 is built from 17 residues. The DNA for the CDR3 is TGCGCCAGCACCCCGGGAGCGGGGGGATCTGGGGCCAACGGCCTGACTTTC. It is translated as CASTPGAGGSGANGLTF.

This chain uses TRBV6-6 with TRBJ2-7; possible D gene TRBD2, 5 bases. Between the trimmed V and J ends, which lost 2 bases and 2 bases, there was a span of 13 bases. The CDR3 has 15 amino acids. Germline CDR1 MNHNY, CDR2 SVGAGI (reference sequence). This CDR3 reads CASSYPSRGTYEQYF. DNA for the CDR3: TGTGCCAGCAGTTACCCCTCCCGAGGGACCTACGAGCAGTACTTC.

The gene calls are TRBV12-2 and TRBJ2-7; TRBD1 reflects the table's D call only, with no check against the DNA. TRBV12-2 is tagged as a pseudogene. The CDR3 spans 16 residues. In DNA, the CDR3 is TGTGCAAGTCGCTTAGATACTACAAGGGACAACCGTGCGCAGTACTTC. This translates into CASRLDTTRDNRAQYF.

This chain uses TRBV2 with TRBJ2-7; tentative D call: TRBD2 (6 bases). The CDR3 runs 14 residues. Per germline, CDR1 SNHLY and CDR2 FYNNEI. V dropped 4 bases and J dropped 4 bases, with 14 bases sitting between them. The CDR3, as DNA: TGTGCCAGCAGTGGAAGGGCAGGGAGGTACGAGCAGTACTTC. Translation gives CASSGRAGRYEQYF. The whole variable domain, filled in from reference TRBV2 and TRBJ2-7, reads EPEVTQTPSHQVTQMGQEVILRCVPISNHLYFYWYRQILGQKVEFLVSFYNNEISEKSEIFDDQFSVERPDGSNFTLKIRSTKLEDSAMYFCASSGRAGRYEQYFGPGTRLTVT.

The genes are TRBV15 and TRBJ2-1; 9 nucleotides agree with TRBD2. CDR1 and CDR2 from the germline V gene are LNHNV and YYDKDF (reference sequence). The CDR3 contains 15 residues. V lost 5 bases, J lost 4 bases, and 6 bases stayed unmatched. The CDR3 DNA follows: TGTGCCACCAGCGAAGCCGCGGGGGGGTACAATGAGCAGTTCTTC. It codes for CATSEAAGGYNEQFF.

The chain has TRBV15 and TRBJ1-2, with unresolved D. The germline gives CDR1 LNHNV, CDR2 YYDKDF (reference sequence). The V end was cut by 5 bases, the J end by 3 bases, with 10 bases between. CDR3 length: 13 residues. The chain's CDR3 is CATSPRSDYGYTF. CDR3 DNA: TGTGCCACCAGCCCAAGAAGCGACTATGGCTACACCTTC.

The CDR3 reads CASSLYGGLITEAFF. CDR3 sequence (DNA): TGTGCCAGCAGTTTATATGGGGGCCTTATCACTGAAGCTTTCTTT. V is TRBV27 and J is TRBJ1-1; possibly TRBD1 for D (6 bases). V was pared by 1 base and J by 4 bases, with 13 bases between. This CDR3 has 15 residues. CDR1 and CDR2 (germline): MNHEY, SMNVEV (reference sequence).

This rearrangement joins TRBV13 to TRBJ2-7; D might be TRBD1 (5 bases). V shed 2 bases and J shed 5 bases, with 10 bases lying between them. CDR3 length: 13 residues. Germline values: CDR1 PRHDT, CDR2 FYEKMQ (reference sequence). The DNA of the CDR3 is TGTGCCAGCAGCTTAATGTGGGGCGACGAGCAGTACTTC. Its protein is CASSLMWGDEQYF.

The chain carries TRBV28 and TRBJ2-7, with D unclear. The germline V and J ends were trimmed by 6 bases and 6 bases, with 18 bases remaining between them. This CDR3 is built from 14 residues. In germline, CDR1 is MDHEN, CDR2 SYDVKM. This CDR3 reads CASSPPNAYSEQYF. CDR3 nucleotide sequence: TGTGCCAGCAGCCCACCCAACGCCTATTCCGAGCAGTACTTC.